These 12 T cell receptor beta chains share one sample of origin, sequenced in a study of Siglec-9 on CD8 T cells in melanoma. The assay was immunoSEQ multiplex PCR, and TCRdb's table has in-frame clones only and misses some. The sample has 30,000 to 45,000 clones; 80% to 85% are singletons. The sample consisted of Siglec-9- CD8+ T cells sorted from blood. The receptors derive from a human donor in good health.

This clone was seen a single time. The CDR3 spells CASSSREGASGSLYEQYF. DNA for the CDR3: TGTGCCAGCAGTTCCAGGGAGGGGGCTAGCGGGAGTCTCTACGAGCAGTACTTC. The V and J genes are TRBV27 and TRBJ2-7, with TRBD2 matching 10 bases. With 4 bases clipped from V and 3 bases from J, the junction kept 15 bases outside the gene matches. The CDR3 covers 18 residues. From germline, CDR1 is MNHEY and CDR2 SMNVEV (reference sequence).

The chain links TRBV6-5 to TRBJ1-1, with a tentative D call TRBD1 (6 bases). Germline V CDR1 and CDR2: MNHEY, SVGAGI. The CDR3 has 15 amino acids. V lost 4 bases and J 5 bases, leaving 17 bases between the germline ends. CDR3 amino acids: CASSWGGLVVTEAFF. In DNA, the CDR3 is TGTGCCAGCAGTTGGGGGGGGCTGGTGGTGACTGAAGCTTTCTTT.

As for this clone: This CDR3 is also generated by other DNA sequences in the sample. The chain combines TRBV7-9 with TRBJ1-5; D is uncertain. The CDR3 spans 12 residues. Germline V gene data show CDR1 as SEHNR and CDR2 as FQNEAQ (reference sequence). Trimming took 1 base from V and 4 from J, leaving 2 bases between them. CDR3 bases: TGTGCCAGCAGCTTAGGAAATCAGCCCCAGCATTTT. This gives the protein CASSLGNQPQHF.

The chain carries TRBV7-8 and TRBJ1-5; D is unclear. The CDR3 covers 16 residues. Germline assignment: CDR1 SGHVS and CDR2 FQNEAQ. Trimming cost V 5 bases and J 2 bases, with 16 bases left between them. CDR3 DNA sequence: TGTGCCAGCAGCCCAGGAACCCAGAGGGGCAATCAGCCCCAGCATTTT. As protein: CASSPGTQRGNQPQHF.

The J gene is TRBJ2-6, the V gene TRBV13; D not resolved. V was shortened by 0 bases and J by 0 bases, with 3 bases between the two germline ends. Germline V gene lookup returns CDR1 PRHDT and CDR2 FYEKMQ (reference sequence). The CDR3 is 15 amino acids. In DNA, the CDR3 is TGTGCCAGCAGCTTAGGAGGCTCTGGGGCCAACGTCCTGACTTTC. This gives the protein CASSLGGSGANVLTF. Filled out from reference TRBV13 and TRBJ2-6, the complete variable domain reads AAGVIQSPRHLIKEKRETATLKCYPIPRHDTVYWYQQGPGQDPQFLISFYEKMQSDKGSIPDRFSAQQFSDYHSELNMSSLELGDSALYFCASSLGGSGANVLTFGAGSRLTVL.

The CDR3 DNA is TGTGCCAGTAGTATCCCCGGACAGGGGGCGGAAGCAGATACGCAGTATTTT. This translates into CASSIPGQGAEADTQYF. The V gene is TRBV19, the J gene TRBJ2-3; the match to TRBD1 covers 11 bases. V was pared by 3 bases and J by 4 bases, with 9 bases of the junction left unmatched. The CDR3 has 17 residues. Germline loops: CDR1 LNHDA, CDR2 SQIVND (reference sequence). The variable domain in full, completed from reference TRBV19 and TRBJ2-3, reads DGGITQSPKYLFRKEGQNVTLSCEQNLNHDAMYWYRQDPGQGLRLIYYSQIVNDFQKGDIAEGYSVSREKKESFPLTVTSAQKNPTAFYLCASSIPGQGAEADTQYFGPGTRLTVL.

The rearrangement links TRBV6-5 to TRBJ1-4, with D unclear. The CDR3 has 14 amino acids. Looked up from germline, CDR1 is MNHEY and CDR2 is SVGAGI. Trimming cost V 0 bases and J 7 bases, with 9 bases left between them. The CDR3 sequence: CASSYSSGFEKLFF. The CDR3 nucleotides are TGTGCCAGCAGTTACTCATCAGGTTTTGAAAAACTGTTTTTT.

This clone was observed a few times. The chain links TRBV19 to TRBJ1-5; no clear D gene. The CDR3 extends over 15 amino acids. V was pared by 6 bases and J by 3 bases, with 15 bases between. Germline assignment: CDR1 LNHDA and CDR2 SQIVND (reference sequence). CDR3 nucleotides: TGTGCCAGTAGGGGTTGGGAGCCTGACAATCAGCCCCAGCATTTT. It encodes CASRGWEPDNQPQHF.

This chain joins TRBV2 and TRBJ2-2, with D hard to call. The germline V and J ends were trimmed by 3 bases and 3 bases, with 11 bases remaining between them. The CDR3 consists of 15 residues. The germline V gene has CDR1 SNHLY and CDR2 FYNNEI. The CDR3 region has the DNA TGTGCCAGCAGTGAGGGCAGTAGGGACACCGGGGAGCTGTTTTTT. It translates to CASSEGSRDTGELFF.

V is TRBV11-2 and J is TRBJ2-5; 10 bases are a match to TRBD1. The CDR3 loop spans 15 amino acids. Unmatched junction bases numbered 8, after V lost 5 bases and J lost 5 bases. Germline values: CDR1 SGHAT, CDR2 FQNNGV. CDR3 coding DNA: TGTGCCAGCAGCCAAGGGACAGGGGCGGAGGAGACCCAGTACTTC. Amino acids: CASSQGTGAEETQYF. Combining the CDR3 with reference TRBV11-2 and TRBJ2-5 gives the whole variable domain EAGVAQSPRYKIIEKRQSVAFWCNPISGHATLYWYQQILGQGPKLLIQFQNNGVVDDSQLPKDRFSAERLKGVDSTLKIQPAKLEDSAVYLCASSQGTGAEETQYFGPGTRLLVL.

In this sample, this clone turned up once. The chain is built from TRBV25-1 and TRBJ2-7; D is uncertain. Germline V gives CDR1 MGHDK, CDR2 SYGVNS. The V and J ends lost 0 bases and 2 bases respectively, with 8 bases between them. The CDR3 sequence is 14 residues long. CDR3 DNA sequence: TGTGCCAGCAGTGAATATGGCGGAACCTACGAGCAGTACTTC. This gives the protein CASSEYGGTYEQYF.

This chain links TRBV28 with TRBJ1-1; D is unclear. The ends were cut back, 1 base at V and 4 bases at J, with 10 bases in the middle. This CDR3 region has 14 residues. Germline V gene sequence: CDR1 MDHEN, CDR2 SYDVKM. The CDR3 protein is CASSLFGLGTEAFF. The CDR3, as DNA: TGTGCCAGCAGTTTATTTGGACTCGGCACTGAAGCTTTCTTT.